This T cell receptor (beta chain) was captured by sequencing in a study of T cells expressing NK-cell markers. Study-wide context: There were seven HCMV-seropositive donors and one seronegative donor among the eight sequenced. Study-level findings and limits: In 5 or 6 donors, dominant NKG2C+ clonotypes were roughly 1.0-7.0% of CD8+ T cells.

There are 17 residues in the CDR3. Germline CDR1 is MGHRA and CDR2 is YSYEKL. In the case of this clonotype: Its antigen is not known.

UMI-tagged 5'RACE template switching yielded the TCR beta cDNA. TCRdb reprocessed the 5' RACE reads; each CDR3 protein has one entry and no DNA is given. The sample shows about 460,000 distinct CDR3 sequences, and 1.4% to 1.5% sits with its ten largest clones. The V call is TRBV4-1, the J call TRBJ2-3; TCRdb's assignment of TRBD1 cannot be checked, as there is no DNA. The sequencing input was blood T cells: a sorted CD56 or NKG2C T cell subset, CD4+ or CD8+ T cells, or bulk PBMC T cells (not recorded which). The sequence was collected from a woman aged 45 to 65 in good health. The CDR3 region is CASSQPRAGPRTDTQYF.